These 31 T cell receptor beta chains were all obtained from the same sample, sequenced in a study of shared clonotypes between healthy human individuals. The table came from immunoSEQ multiplex PCR; TCRdb's copy has only in-frame clones and leaves some out. The sample contains 2,500,000 or so clones, roughly 92% of which appear only once. What was sequenced was naive CD4+ T cells sorted from blood. Subset here: CD45RA+ positively selected. The origin of the receptors is a man younger than 35 in good health.

This clone was seen just once. The genes are TRBV21-1 and TRBJ2-1; the table's D gene call, TRBD1, was not cross checked with the DNA. TRBV21-1 is listed as a pseudogene. CDR3 length: 18 amino acids. CDR3 residues: CASSKRGTGGSLYNEQFF. The DNA for the CDR3 is TGTGCCAGCAGCAAACGGGGGACAGGGGGCTCCCTCTACAATGAGCAGTTCTTC.

J is TRBJ2-2 and V is TRBV5-6; 7 bases are a match to TRBD1. The J segment lost 0 bases and the V segment lost 5 bases, leaving 4 bases of the junction unmatched. CDR1 is SGHDT and CDR2 is YYEEEE in the germline V gene. CDR3 size: 15 residues. The DNA for the CDR3 is TGTGCCAGCAGTCCGGGGACAGCGAACACCGGGGAGCTGTTTTTT. Protein sequence: CASSPGTANTGELFF.

The chain carries TRBV7-8 and TRBJ1-1; D is unresolved. V lost 2 bases to trimming and J lost 1 base, with 5 bases between them. The CDR3 runs to 13 residues. Germline V gene lookup returns CDR1 SGHVS and CDR2 FQNEAQ. CDR3 coding DNA: TGTGCCAGCAGCTTACAGGAGAACACTGAAGCTTTCTTT. Translated, it gives CASSLQENTEAFF.

The J gene is TRBJ2-1, the V gene TRBV30; D remains unclear. Germline CDR1 is GTSNPN and CDR2 is SVGIG (reference sequence). The CDR3 spans 14 residues. Trimming took 3 bases from V and 6 from J, leaving 15 bases between them. The CDR3 loop reads CAWSVNVAANEQFF. In DNA form, the CDR3 reads TGTGCCTGGAGCGTAAACGTAGCAGCCAATGAGCAGTTCTTC.

The chain uses TRBV19 and TRBJ2-3, with unresolved D. The ends were cut back, 6 bases at V and 4 bases at J, with 8 bases in the middle. The CDR3 has 12 amino acids. Looked up from germline, CDR1 is LNHDA and CDR2 is SQIVND (reference sequence). Here the CDR3 reads CASRKRADTQYF. CDR3 in DNA: TGTGCCAGTAGGAAAAGGGCAGATACGCAGTATTTT. The full variable domain, completed using reference TRBV19 and TRBJ2-3, is DGGITQSPKYLFRKEGQNVTLSCEQNLNHDAMYWYRQDPGQGLRLIYYSQIVNDFQKGDIAEGYSVSREKKESFPLTVTSAQKNPTAFYLCASRKRADTQYFGPGTRLTVL.

The CDR3 is CASSGPRLSSYNEQFF. CDR3 bases: TGTGCCAGTAGTGGCCCGAGGCTCAGCTCCTACAATGAGCAGTTCTTC. The chain joins TRBV19 to TRBJ2-1; unclear D gene. Germline-derived CDR1 and CDR2 are LNHDA and SQIVND (reference sequence). CDR3 length: 16 amino acids. Trimming stripped 5 bases from V and 0 bases from J, with 14 bases between.

The V and J genes are TRBV9 and TRBJ2-3; D unresolved. Germline CDR1 SGDLS, CDR2 YYNGEE. The CDR3 contains 14 residues. CDR3 nucleotide sequence: TGTGCTTCCCACCCGCGCCTAAGCACAGATACGCAGTATTTT. It codes for CASHPRLSTDTQYF. Variable domain in full (rest from reference TRBV9 and TRBJ2-3): DSGVTQTPKHLITATGQRVTLRCSPRSGDLSVYWYQQSLDQGLQFLIQYYNGEERAKGNILERFSAQQFPDLHSELNLSSLELGDSALYFCASHPRLSTDTQYFGPGTRLTVL.

The chain carries TRBV28 and TRBJ2-7; maybe TRBD1 (6 bases). The germline gives CDR1 MDHEN, CDR2 SYDVKM. Trimming stripped 2 bases from V and 5 bases from J, with 10 bases between. This CDR3 comprises 13 residues. DNA of the CDR3: TGTGCCAGCAGTTTAACAGGGTCCCACGAGCAGTACTTC. This codes for CASSLTGSHEQYF.

The CDR3 loop reads CASSQDGRVGETQYF. The CDR3 nucleotides are TGCGCCAGCAGCCAAGATGGGCGGGTCGGGGAGACCCAGTACTTC. The V call is TRBV4-3, the J call TRBJ2-5; possible D gene TRBD2, 5 bases. V was clipped by 0 bases and J by 5 bases, with 13 bases between them. Germline CDR1 reads LGHNA; CDR2 reads YSLEER. CDR3 length equals 15 residues.

The rearrangement uses TRBV29-1 and TRBJ2-5; TRBD1 agrees at 10 bases. The germline V gene encodes CDR1 SQVTM and CDR2 ANQGSEA. The CDR3 totals 14 residues. The trim removed 6 bases at V and 2 bases at J, leaving 6 bases unmatched. Written as DNA, the CDR3 is TGCAGCGTCCGGGACAGGGGCCTTCAAGAGACCCAGTACTTC. It is translated as CSVRDRGLQETQYF.

Remarks on this clone: Other nucleotide sequences in the sample specify the same CDR3. The gene calls are TRBV30 and TRBJ2-7; the D call may be TRBD1 or TRBD2 (5 bases each). V was trimmed by 3 bases and J by 2 bases, leaving 11 bases between them. The germline V gene has CDR1 GTSNPN and CDR2 SVGIG (reference sequence). This CDR3 is built from 13 residues. The CDR3 sequence is CAWSGSGPYEQYF. CDR3 sequence (DNA): TGTGCCTGGAGCGGGTCGGGACCCTACGAGCAGTACTTC. The variable domain in full, with the rest retrieved from reference TRBV30 and TRBJ2-7, is SQTIHQWPATLVQPVGSPLSLECTVEGTSNPNLYWYRQAAGRGLQLLFYSVGIGQISSEVPQNLSASRPQDRQFILSSKKLLLSDSGFYLCAWSGSGPYEQYFGPGTRLTVT.

This rearrangement joins TRBV30 to TRBJ2-5, with D possibly being TRBD1 (7 bases). The CDR3 is 14 residues long. V shed 5 bases and J shed 6 bases, with 19 bases lying between them. In germline, CDR1 is GTSNPN, CDR2 SVGIG (reference sequence). The CDR3 region has the DNA TGTGCCTGGGGGAGGCAGGGGGTCCCCCAGACCCAGTACTTC. Residues: CAWGRQGVPQTQYF.

The genes are TRBV6-1 and TRBJ2-7, with no clear D. CDR3 length equals 13 residues. Germline V gives CDR1 MNHNS, CDR2 SASEGT. With 2 bases removed from V and 4 bases from J, the gap between germline ends came to 9 bases. This chain's CDR3 is CASSELGRYEQYF. The CDR3 DNA reads TGTGCCAGCAGTGAACTCGGCAGATACGAGCAGTACTTC.

The CDR3 reads CASSTLRVNEQFF. For the CDR3, the DNA is TGTGCCAGCAGTACCCTGAGGGTCAATGAGCAGTTCTTC. This chain links TRBV27 with TRBJ2-1; a possible D gene is TRBD2 (5 bases). The CDR3 is 13 residues long. Trimming left V 5 bases short and J 6 bases short, with 11 bases between. The germline CDR1 and CDR2 sequences are MNHEY and SMNVEV (reference sequence).

The chain uses TRBV5-8 and TRBJ1-2; 7 nucleotides match TRBD1. The CDR3 is made up of 14 amino acids. After removal of 4 bases from V and 7 bases from J, the junction contained 10 bases not matched to a gene. CDR1 is SGHTS, CDR2 YDEGEE, per germline. CDR3 coding DNA: TGTGCCAGCAGCCTAGGACAGGCTTTTACTGGCTACACCTTC. Its protein product is CASSLGQAFTGYTF.

Concerning this clone itself: The sample holds other DNA sequences that translate to the same CDR3. This rearrangement joins TRBV19 to TRBJ1-5; TRBD1 matches at 10 bases. Trimming removed 5 bases from V and 3 bases from J; junction bases left unmatched: 4. Germline values: CDR1 LNHDA, CDR2 SQIVND (reference sequence). This CDR3 contains 15 residues. CDR3 nucleotide sequence: TGTGCCAGTAGTTGGGGGACAGGGGACAATCAGCCCCAGCATTTT. It encodes CASSWGTGDNQPQHF.

The J gene is TRBJ1-4, the V gene TRBV21-1. TRBV21-1 is a recognized pseudogene. This CDR3 spans 17 amino acids. The CDR3 region has the DNA TGTGCCAGCAGCAAATCGGGTGTGGGAGGAGGATTGGGAAAACTGTTTTTT. Amino acids: CASSKSGVGGGLGKLFF.

This chain connects TRBV30 to TRBJ1-3; D unresolved. Germline V gene lookup returns CDR1 GTSNPN and CDR2 SVGIG (reference sequence). V shed 0 bases and J shed 4 bases, with 7 bases lying between them. The CDR3 length is 13 residues. The CDR3 DNA reads TGTGCCTGGAGTGTTGCGTGGGGAAACACCATATATTTT. Protein sequence: CAWSVAWGNTIYF.

In this sample, this clone turned up a few times. Other DNA sequences in the sample encode the same CDR3. The V call is TRBV4-1, the J call TRBJ1-5, with D perhaps TRBD1 (5 bases). This CDR3 is built from 13 residues. V lost 0 bases and J 6 bases, leaving 6 bases between the germline ends. Germline V gene lookup returns CDR1 MGHRA and CDR2 YSYEKL. In nucleotides, the CDR3 is TGCGCCAGCAGCCAAGATAGGGGTCAGCCCCAGCATTTT. Amino acids: CASSQDRGQPQHF.

V gene TRBV11-2 combines with J gene TRBJ1-5; D remains ambiguous. The CDR3 is made up of 14 amino acids. Trimming pared 1 base from V and 4 bases from J, leaving 8 bases between. The germline V gene has CDR1 SGHAT and CDR2 FQNNGV. CDR3 in DNA: TGTGCCAGCAGCTTAGTCCCCAGAAATCAGCCCCAGCATTTT. Protein: CASSLVPRNQPQHF.

The genes are TRBV30 and TRBJ1-3; no reliable D call. Trimming shortened V by 1 base and J by 3 bases, and 7 bases separated the two germline ends. In germline, CDR1 is GTSNPN, CDR2 SVGIG (reference sequence). The CDR3 sequence is 13 residues long. CDR3 DNA sequence: TGTGCCTGGAGTGAGGGAGGTGGAAACACCATATATTTT. It encodes CAWSEGGGNTIYF.

A single count supports this clone. DNA for the CDR3: TGTGCCAGCAGTTTAATACGGGATCAGCCCCAGCATTTT. It yields the protein CASSLIRDQPQHF. The rearrangement links TRBV6-5 to TRBJ1-5; the D is unclear. This CDR3 has 13 residues. Looked up from germline, CDR1 is MNHEY and CDR2 is SVGAGI. V was pared by 4 bases and J by 5 bases, with 9 bases between.

The rearrangement uses TRBV6-1 and TRBJ1-5, with 8 positions matching TRBD1. Unmatched junction bases numbered 3, after V lost 5 bases and J lost 3 bases. The CDR3 sequence is 14 residues long. Germline V gene sequence: CDR1 MNHNS, CDR2 SASEGT. The CDR3 here is CASSKQGVNQPQHF. CDR3 sequence (DNA): TGTGCCAGCAGTAAACAGGGGGTCAATCAGCCCCAGCATTTT.

The chain joins TRBV5-4 to TRBJ2-7, with TRBD1 matching 10 bases. The CDR3 runs to 15 residues. CDR1 and CDR2 (germline): SGHNT, YYREEE (reference sequence). After removal of 3 bases from V and 6 bases from J, the junction contained 9 bases not matched to a gene. The CDR3 loop reads CASSSPTGGWGEQYF. The CDR3 nucleotides are TGTGCCAGCAGCTCCCCGACAGGGGGCTGGGGCGAGCAGTACTTC.

The chain carries TRBV7-2 and TRBJ2-7; D possibly uses TRBD1 or TRBD2 (5 bases each). CDR1 and CDR2 from the germline V gene are SGHTA and FQGNSA. Trimming pared 3 bases from V and 11 bases from J, leaving 17 bases between. This CDR3 spans 13 amino acids. DNA for the CDR3: TGTGCCAGCAGCTTGGGGCATCGGGATGAGGAGTACTTC. Its protein product is CASSLGHRDEEYF.

The chain uses TRBV6-5 and TRBJ2-7; D call uncertain. Germline CDR1 reads MNHEY; CDR2 reads SVGAGI. This CDR3 is built from 15 residues. Trimming cost V 2 bases and J 2 bases, with 13 bases left between them. The CDR3 loop is CASSYGVSDTYEQYF. CDR3 DNA: TGTGCCAGCAGTTACGGTGTTTCTGACACCTACGAGCAGTACTTC.

The chain couples TRBV18 to TRBJ2-1; 13 bases agree with TRBD2. After removal of 4 bases from V and 6 bases from J, the junction contained 3 bases not matched to a gene. The CDR3 is 15 amino acids. CDR1 and CDR2 (germline): KGHSH, LQKENI. CDR3 region: CASSLGLAGINEQFF. Here the CDR3 DNA reads TGTGCCAGCTCACTGGGACTAGCGGGGATCAATGAGCAGTTCTTC.

J is TRBJ2-2 and V is TRBV28; D gene unclear. The CDR3 spans 14 residues. Deletions cut 9 bases from V and 0 bases from J, with 11 bases between. The germline CDR1 and CDR2 sequences are MDHEN and SYDVKM. In DNA form, the CDR3 reads TGTGCCAGTAAAAATTGGGCGAACACCGGGGAGCTGTTTTTT. Its protein is CASKNWANTGELFF.

The chain is built from TRBV4-3 and TRBJ1-6, with 10 bases identical to TRBD1. CDR1 LGHNA and CDR2 YSLEER come from the germline V gene. V lost 1 base to trimming and J lost 9 bases; unmatched junction nucleotides: 9. The CDR3 is made up of 17 amino acids. CDR3 DNA sequence: TGCGCCAGCAGCCAAGCGTACCGGGACAGGGGATCTTCACCCCTCCACTTT. It yields the protein CASSQAYRDRGSSPLHF.

The V call is TRBV2, the J call TRBJ2-7, with D perhaps matching TRBD2 (6 bases). This CDR3 contains 13 residues. CDR1 is SNHLY and CDR2 is FYNNEI in the germline V gene. The V and J ends lost 7 bases and 2 bases respectively, with 12 bases between them. The CDR3 DNA reads as TGTGCCAGCATAGGACTATCGACCTACGAGCAGTACTTC. Amino acid sequence: CASIGLSTYEQYF.

The V gene is TRBV5-4, the J gene TRBJ1-4; maybe TRBD1 (6 bases). CDR3 length equals 17 residues. Deletions cut 2 bases from V and 5 bases from J, with 19 bases between. Germline V CDR1 and CDR2: SGHNT, YYREEE (reference sequence). The CDR3 is CASSLRWGRGANEKLFF. The CDR3 bases are TGTGCCAGCAGCTTAAGATGGGGGCGCGGGGCAAATGAAAAACTGTTTTTT.